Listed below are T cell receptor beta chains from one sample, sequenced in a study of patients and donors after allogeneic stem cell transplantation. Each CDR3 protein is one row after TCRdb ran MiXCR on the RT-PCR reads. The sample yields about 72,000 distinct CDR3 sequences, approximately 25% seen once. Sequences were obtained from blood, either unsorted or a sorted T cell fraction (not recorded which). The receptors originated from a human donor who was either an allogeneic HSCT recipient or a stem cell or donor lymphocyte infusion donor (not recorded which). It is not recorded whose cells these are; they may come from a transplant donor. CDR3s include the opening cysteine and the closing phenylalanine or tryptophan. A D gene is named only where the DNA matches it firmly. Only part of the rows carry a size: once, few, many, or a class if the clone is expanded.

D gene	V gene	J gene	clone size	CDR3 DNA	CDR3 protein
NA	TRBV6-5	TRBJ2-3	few	TGTGCCAGCAGTCCTACCTTCAGGACTTTTGATACGCAGTATTTT	CASSPTFRTFDTQYF
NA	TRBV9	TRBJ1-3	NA	TGTGCCAGCAGCGGGCAATTTGTAGGGCGTGGAAACACCATATATTTT	CASSGQFVGRGNTIYF
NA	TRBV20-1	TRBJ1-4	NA	TGCAGTGCACCCGGACAGAATGAAAAACTGTTTTTT	CSAPGQNEKLFF
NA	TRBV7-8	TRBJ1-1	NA	TGTGCCAGCAGCTGGGGGTGGGGGAGGCACACTGAAGCTTTCTTT	CASSWGWGRHTEAFF
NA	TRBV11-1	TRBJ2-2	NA	TGTGCCAGCAGCCCAAGGCGGGGTGCGGGCACCGGGGAGCTGTTTTTT	CASSPRRGAGTGELFF
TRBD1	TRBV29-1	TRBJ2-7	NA	TGCAGCGTTGAAGATCGACAGGGGAATCCCTACGAGCAGTACTTC	CSVEDRQGNPYEQYF
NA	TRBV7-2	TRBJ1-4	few	TGTGCCAGCAGCTTAGAGGAGGGTTGGAAACTGTTTTTT	CASSLEEGWKLFF
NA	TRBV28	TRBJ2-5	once	TGTGCCAGCAGTCCGCGTGGACAGCCCCAAGAGACCCAGTACTTC	CASSPRGQPQETQYF
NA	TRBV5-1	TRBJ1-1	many	TGCGCCAGCAGCTTGACGCGATTGAACACTGAAGCTTTCTTT	CASSLTRLNTEAFF
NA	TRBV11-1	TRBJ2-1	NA	TGTGCCAGCAGCCCGGACAGCCACAATGAGCAGTTCTTC	CASSPDSHNEQFF
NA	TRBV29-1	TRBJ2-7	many	TGCAGCGTTGGACAGGGAGGAACCTACGAGCAGTACTTC	CSVGQGGTYEQYF
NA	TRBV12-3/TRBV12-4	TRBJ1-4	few	TGTGCCAGCAGTTTAGACTCCAATGAAAAACTGTTTTTT	CASSLDSNEKLFF
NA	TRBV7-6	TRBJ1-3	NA	TGTGCCAGCAGCTTAACCCTGGACCCGAGCTCTGGAAACACCATATATTTT	CASSLTLDPSSGNTIYF
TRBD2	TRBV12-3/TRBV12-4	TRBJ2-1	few	TGTGCCAGCAGTTTGGGACTAGCCTCCAATGAGCAGTTCTTC	CASSLGLASNEQFF
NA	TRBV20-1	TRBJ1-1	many	TGCAGTGCTGCCGCGACAGAGCGGAACACTGAAGCTTTCTTT	CSAAATERNTEAFF
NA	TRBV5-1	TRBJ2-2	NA	TGCGCCAGCAGCTACGGCTCCGCTAACACCGGGGAGCTGTTTTTT	CASSYGSANTGELFF
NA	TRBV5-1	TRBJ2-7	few	TGCGCCAGCAGCTCCCGGGCCTCCTACGAGCAGTACTTC	CASSSRASYEQYF
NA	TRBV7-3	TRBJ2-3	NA	TGTGCCAGCAGCTCCACTATTGTGGCGGCGCAGTATTTT	CASSSTIVAAQYF
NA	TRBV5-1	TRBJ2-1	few	TGCGCCAGCAGCTTGTCCAATGAGCAGTTCTTC	CASSLSNEQFF
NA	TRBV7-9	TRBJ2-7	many	TGTGCCAGCAGCCTCGGAAGTCGGTCCTACGAGCAGTACTTC	CASSLGSRSYEQYF
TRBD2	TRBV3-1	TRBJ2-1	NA	TGTGCCAGCAGCCAAGGGGGACTAGCGGTAAATGAGCAGTTCTTC	CASSQGGLAVNEQFF
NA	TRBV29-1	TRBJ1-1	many	TGCAGCGTCGCCGAGACAGGTTTCGGCACTGAAGCTTTCTTT	CSVAETGFGTEAFF
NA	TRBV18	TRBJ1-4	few	TGTGCCAGCTCACCAATCTCTCTAAGTAATGAAAAACTGTTTTTT	CASSPISLSNEKLFF
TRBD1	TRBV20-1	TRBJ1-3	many	TGCAGTGCCCCTACAGGGGAGAACACCATATATTTT	CSAPTGENTIYF
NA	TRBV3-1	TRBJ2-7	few	TGTGCCAGCAGCCATTTTGACGAGCAGTACTTC	CASSHFDEQYF
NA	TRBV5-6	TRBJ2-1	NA	TGTGCCAGCAGCTTGGATTGGGCGCTCTCCTCCTACAATGAGCAGTTCTTC	CASSLDWALSSYNEQFF
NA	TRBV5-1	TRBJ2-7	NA	TGCGCCAGCAGCTTGGGGCTAATTGGCTACGAGCAGTACTTC	CASSLGLIGYEQYF
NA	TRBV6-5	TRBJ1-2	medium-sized	TGTGCCAGCACTTCCCCTCAGGGTCTTGGCTACACCTTC	CASTSPQGLGYTF
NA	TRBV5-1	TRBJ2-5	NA	TGCGCCAGCAGCGCCAGGGGTAGGCAAGAGACCCAGTACTTC	CASSARGRQETQYF
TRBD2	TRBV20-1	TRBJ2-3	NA	TGCAGTGCTAGGGGTAGCGGGGGGTATTATACGCAGTATTTT	CSARGSGGYYTQYF
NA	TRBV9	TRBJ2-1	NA	TGTGCCAGCAGTGTCGTGGGAAGCTCTGAGCAGTTCTTC	CASSVVGSSEQFF
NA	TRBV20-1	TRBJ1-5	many	TGCAGTGCTAGAGATATATCAGGACAGCCCCAGCATTTT	CSARDISGQPQHF
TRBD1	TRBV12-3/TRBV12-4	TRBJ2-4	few	TGTGCCAGCAGCCGAACAGGGACAGAAAACATTCAGTACTTC	CASSRTGTENIQYF
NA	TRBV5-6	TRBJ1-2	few	TGTGCCAGCAGCTTGGCTTCGTGGTATCCCATTTATGGCTACACCTTC	CASSLASWYPIYGYTF
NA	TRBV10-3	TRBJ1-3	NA	TGTGCCATCAGTGAGGGGGCTTCGGTTGGAAACACCATATATTTT	CAISEGASVGNTIYF
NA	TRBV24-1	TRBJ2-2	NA	TGTGCCACCAGTGATTTTCAGAACACCGGGGAGCTGTTTTTT	CATSDFQNTGELFF
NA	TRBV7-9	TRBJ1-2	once	TGTGCCAGCAGCTTAGGGGTGAGGACGGATGGCTACACCTTC	CASSLGVRTDGYTF
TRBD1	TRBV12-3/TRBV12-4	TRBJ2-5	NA	TGTGCCAGCAGTTCCGGGACAGGGAGGGTCCAAGAGACCCAGTACTTC	CASSSGTGRVQETQYF
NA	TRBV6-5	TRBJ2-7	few	TGTGCCAGCAGTTCCTGGACCCGGGATGAGCAGTACTTC	CASSSWTRDEQYF
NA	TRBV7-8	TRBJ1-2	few	TGTGCCAGCAGCTTAGACGGGACAATTCCTAACTATGGCTACACCTTC	CASSLDGTIPNYGYTF
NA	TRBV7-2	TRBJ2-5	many	TGTGCCAGCAGCTCGCAAGAGACCCAGTACTTC	CASSSQETQYF
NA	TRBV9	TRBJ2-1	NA	TGTGCCAGCAGCGTACGGGCCCCCACATCCACCTACAATGAGCAGTTCTTC	CASSVRAPTSTYNEQFF
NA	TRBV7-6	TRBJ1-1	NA	TGTGCCAGCAGCTTTTCTAGGAGAGGAGTGAACACTGAAGCTTTCTTT	CASSFSRRGVNTEAFF
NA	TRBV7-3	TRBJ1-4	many	TGTGCCAGCAGCCCGGGGACGTATGAAAAACTGTTTTTT	CASSPGTYEKLFF
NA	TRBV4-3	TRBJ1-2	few	TGCGCCAGCAGCCAAGATATTCCAAACTATGGCTACACCTTC	CASSQDIPNYGYTF